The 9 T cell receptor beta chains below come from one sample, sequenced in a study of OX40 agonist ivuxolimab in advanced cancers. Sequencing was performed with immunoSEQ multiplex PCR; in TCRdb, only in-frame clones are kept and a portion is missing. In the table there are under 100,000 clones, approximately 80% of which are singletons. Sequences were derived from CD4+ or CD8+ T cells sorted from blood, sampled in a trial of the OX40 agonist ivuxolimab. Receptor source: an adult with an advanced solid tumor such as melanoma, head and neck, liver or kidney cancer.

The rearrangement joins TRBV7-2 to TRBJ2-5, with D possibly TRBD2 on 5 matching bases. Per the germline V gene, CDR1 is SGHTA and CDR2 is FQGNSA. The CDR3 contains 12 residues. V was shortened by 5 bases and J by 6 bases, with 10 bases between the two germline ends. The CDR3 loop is CASSGSDKTQYF. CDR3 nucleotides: TGTGCCAGCAGCGGGAGCGATAAGACCCAGTACTTC.

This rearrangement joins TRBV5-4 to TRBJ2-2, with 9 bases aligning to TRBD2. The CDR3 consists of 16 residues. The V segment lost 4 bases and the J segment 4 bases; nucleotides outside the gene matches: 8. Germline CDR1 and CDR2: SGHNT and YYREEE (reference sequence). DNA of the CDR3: TGTGCCAGCAGCCCCTCGGGCGGGGGGGTCACCGGGGAGCTGTTTTTT. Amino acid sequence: CASSPSGGGVTGELFF.

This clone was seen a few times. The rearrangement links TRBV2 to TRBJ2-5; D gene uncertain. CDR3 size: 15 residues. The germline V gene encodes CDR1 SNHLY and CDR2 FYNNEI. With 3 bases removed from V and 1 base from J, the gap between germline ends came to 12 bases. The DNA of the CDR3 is TGTGCCAGCAGTGACGATAAGCTTACCCAAGAGACCCAGTACTTC. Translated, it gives CASSDDKLTQETQYF.

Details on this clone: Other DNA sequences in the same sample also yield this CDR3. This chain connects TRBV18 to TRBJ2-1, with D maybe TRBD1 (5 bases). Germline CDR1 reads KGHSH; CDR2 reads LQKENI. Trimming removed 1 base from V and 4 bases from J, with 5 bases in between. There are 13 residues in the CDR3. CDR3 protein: CASSPQGYNEQFF. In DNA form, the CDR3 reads TGTGCCAGCTCACCACAGGGGTACAATGAGCAGTTCTTC.

The CDR3 DNA sequence: TGCGCCAGCAGCTTGGATGGAGGGGAAAATCAGCCCCAGCATTTT. Residues: CASSLDGGENQPQHF. The V call is TRBV5-1, the J call TRBJ1-5; TRBD1 is a possible D gene (5 bases). Germline loops: CDR1 SGHRS, CDR2 YFSETQ. The CDR3 is 15 amino acids. Trimming removed 0 bases from V and 4 bases from J, with 11 bases in between.

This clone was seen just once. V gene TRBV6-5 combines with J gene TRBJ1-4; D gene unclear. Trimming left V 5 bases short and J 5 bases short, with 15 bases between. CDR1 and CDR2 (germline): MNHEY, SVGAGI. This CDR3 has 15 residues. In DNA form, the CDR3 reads TGTGCCAGCAGTCGAATTCAGCCATTCAATGAAAAACTGTTTTTT. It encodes CASSRIQPFNEKLFF.

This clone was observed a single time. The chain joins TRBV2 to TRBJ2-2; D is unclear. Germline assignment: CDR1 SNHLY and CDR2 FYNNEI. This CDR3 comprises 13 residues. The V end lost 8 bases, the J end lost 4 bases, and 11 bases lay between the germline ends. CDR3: CASWTGITGELFF. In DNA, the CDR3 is TGTGCCAGCTGGACCGGCATCACCGGGGAGCTGTTTTTT. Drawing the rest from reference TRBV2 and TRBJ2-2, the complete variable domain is EPEVTQTPSHQVTQMGQEVILRCVPISNHLYFYWYRQILGQKVEFLVSFYNNEISEKSEIFDDQFSVERPDGSNFTLKIRSTKLEDSAMYFCASWTGITGELFFGEGSRLTVL.

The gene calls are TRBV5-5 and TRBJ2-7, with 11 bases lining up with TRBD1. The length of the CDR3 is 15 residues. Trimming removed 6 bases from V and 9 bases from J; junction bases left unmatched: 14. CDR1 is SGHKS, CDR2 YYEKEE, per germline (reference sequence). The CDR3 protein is CASTTSLGQGVRQYF. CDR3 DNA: TGTGCCAGCACCACATCCTTGGGACAGGGGGTCAGGCAGTACTTC.

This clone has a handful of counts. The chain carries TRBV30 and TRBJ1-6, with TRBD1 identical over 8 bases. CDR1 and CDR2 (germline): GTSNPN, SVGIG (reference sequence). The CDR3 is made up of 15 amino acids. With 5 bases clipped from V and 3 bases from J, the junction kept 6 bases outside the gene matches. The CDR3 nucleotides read TGTGCCTGGGCACAGGGGGGAGTCTATAATTCACCCCTCCACTTT. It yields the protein CAWAQGGVYNSPLHF.